This TCR beta chain stems from a study of Graves' ophthalmopathy and Graves' hyperthyroidism. Study-wide points: Also, most clonotypes expanded in the thyroid above 0.001 frequency appeared in blood.

The sequenced template was RNA, covering the TCR beta CDR3 region. The first round was an RT-PCR with HTBI primers, and the second round was a multiplex PCR. TCRdb reanalysed the multiplex PCR reads using MiXCR and keeps one entry per CDR3 protein. The sample lists around 1,200,000 distinct CDR3 sequences; 35% to 40% were seen once. Worth noting for this clonotype: Its specificity is not known. The germline gene is not matched at one end of the junction; a read error may be the cause.

This CDR3 contains 18 residues. The germline V gene encodes CDR1 SEHNR and CDR2 FQNEAQ (reference sequence). The sample was peripheral blood or thyroid tissue (not recorded which). The chain is built from TRBV7-9 and TRBJ1-5; D is ambiguous. This receptor was obtained from an adult man with Graves' hyperthyroidism. CDR3 sequence (DNA): TGTGCCGGCAGCTACAGTGCCCCTGGGTCCTTAGACAATCAGCCCCAGCATTTT. Protein sequence: CAGSYSAPGSLDNQPQHF. The whole variable domain, filled in from reference TRBV7-9 and TRBJ1-5, reads DTGVSQNPRHKITKRGQNVTFRCDPISEHNRLYWYRQTLGQGPEFLTYFQNEAQLEKSRLLSDRFSAERPKGSFSTLEIQRTEQGDSAMYLCAGSYSAPGSLDNQPQHFGDGTRLSIL.